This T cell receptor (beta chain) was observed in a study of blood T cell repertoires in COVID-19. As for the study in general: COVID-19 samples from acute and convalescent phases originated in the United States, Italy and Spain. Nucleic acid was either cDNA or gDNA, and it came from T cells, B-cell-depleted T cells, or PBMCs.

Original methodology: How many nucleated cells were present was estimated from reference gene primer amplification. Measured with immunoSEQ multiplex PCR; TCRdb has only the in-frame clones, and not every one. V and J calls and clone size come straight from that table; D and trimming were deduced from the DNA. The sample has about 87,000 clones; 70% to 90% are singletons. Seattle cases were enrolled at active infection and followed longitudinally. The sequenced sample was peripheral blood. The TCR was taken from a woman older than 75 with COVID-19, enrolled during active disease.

CDR3 sequence: CASSLDRVNTEAFF. In DNA, the CDR3 is TGTGCCAGCAGCCTGGACAGGGTGAACACTGAAGCTTTCTTT. The V call is TRBV7-9, the J call TRBJ1-1; TRBD1 matches at 8 bases. Germline assignment: CDR1 SEHNR and CDR2 FQNEAQ (reference sequence). CDR3 size: 14 residues. After removal of 5 bases from V and 0 bases from J, the junction contained 2 bases not matched to a gene.